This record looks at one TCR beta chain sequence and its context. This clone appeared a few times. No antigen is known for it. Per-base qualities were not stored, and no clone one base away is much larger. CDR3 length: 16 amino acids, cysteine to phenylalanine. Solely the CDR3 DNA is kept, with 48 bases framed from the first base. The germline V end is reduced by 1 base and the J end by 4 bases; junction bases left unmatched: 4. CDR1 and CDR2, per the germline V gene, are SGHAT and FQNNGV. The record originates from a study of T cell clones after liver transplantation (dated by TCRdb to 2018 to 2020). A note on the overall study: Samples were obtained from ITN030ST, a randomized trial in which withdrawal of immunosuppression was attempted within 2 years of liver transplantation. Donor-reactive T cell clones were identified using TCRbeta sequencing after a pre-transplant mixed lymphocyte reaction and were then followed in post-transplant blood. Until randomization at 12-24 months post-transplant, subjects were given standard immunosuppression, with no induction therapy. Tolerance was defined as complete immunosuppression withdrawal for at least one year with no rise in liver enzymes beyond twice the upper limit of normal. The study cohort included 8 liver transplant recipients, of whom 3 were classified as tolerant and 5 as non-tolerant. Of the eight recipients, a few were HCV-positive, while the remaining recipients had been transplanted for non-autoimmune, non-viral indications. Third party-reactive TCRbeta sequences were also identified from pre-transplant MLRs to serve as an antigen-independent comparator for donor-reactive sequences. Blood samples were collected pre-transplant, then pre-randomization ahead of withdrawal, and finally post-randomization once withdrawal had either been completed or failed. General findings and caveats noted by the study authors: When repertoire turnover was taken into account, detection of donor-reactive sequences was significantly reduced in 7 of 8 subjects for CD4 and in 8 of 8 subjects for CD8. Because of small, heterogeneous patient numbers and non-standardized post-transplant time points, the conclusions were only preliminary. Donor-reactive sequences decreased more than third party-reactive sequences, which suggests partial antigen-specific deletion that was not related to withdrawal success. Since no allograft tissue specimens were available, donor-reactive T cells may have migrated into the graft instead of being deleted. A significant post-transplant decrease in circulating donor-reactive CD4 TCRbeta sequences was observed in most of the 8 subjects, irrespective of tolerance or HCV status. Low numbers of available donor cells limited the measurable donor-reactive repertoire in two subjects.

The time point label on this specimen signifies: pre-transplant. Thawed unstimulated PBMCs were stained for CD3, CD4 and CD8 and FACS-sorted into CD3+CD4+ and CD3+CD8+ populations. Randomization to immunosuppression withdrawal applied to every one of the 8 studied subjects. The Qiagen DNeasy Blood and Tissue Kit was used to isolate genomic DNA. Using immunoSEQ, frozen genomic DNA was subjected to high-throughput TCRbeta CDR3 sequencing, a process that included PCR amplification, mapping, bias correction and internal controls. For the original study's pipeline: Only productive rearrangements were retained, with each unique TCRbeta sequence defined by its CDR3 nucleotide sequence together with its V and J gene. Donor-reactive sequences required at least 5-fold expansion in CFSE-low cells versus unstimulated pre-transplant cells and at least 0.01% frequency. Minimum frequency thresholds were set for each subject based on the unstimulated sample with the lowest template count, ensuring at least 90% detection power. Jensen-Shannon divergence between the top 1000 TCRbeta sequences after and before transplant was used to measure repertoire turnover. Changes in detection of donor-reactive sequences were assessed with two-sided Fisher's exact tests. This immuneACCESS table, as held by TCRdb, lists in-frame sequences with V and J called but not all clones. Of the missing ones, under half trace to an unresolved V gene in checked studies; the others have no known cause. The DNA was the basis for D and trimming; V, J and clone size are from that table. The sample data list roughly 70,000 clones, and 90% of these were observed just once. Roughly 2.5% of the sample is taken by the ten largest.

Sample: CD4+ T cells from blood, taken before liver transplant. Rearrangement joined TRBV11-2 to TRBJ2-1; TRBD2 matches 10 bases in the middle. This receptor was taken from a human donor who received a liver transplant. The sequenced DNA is TGTGCCAGCAGCTTAGTTGCTAGCGGGAGATACAATGAGCAGTTCTTC. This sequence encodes CASSLVASGRYNEQFF.